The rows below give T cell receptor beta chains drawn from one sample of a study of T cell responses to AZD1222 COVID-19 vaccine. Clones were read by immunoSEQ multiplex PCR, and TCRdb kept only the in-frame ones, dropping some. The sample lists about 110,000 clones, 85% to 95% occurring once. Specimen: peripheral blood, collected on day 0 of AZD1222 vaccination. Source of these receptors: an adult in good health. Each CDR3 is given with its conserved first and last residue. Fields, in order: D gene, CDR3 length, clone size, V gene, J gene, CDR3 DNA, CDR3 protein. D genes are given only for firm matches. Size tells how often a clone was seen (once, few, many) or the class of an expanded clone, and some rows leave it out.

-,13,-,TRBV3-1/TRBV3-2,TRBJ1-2,TGTGCCAGCAGTCAGACTGGGGGCTATGGCTACACCTTC,CASSQTGGYGYTF
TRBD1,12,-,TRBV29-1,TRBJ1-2,TGCAGCGTCGATAGGACAGGGAGAGGCTACACCTTC,CSVDRTGRGYTF
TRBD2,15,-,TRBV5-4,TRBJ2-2,TGTGCCAGCAGCGTGGGACTAGCGGGGGCTGGGGAGCTGTTTTTT,CASSVGLAGAGELFF
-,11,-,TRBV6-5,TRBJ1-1,TGTGCCAGCGGGATGTGGGTTGAAGCTTTCTTT,CASGMWVEAFF
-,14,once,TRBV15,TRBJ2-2,TGTGCCACCAGGTGGAGGGGCGATACCGGGGAGCTGTTTTTT,CATRWRGDTGELFF
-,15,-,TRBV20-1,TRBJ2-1,TGCAGTGCTAGTGGGGGGCAGGGTCGCTACAATGAGCAGTTCTTC,CSASGGQGRYNEQFF
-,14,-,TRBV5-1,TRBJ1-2,TGCGCCAGCAGCCTTGACCGGGCCCTTAGGGGCTACACCTTC,CASSLDRALRGYTF
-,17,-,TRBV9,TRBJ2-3,TGTGCCAGCAGCGTAGGGGTTGGGGCGGGGAGCACAGATACGCAGTATTTT,CASSVGVGAGSTDTQYF
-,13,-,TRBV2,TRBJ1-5,TGTGCCAGCAGTCGACAGGCCGATCAGCCCCAGCATTTT,CASSRQADQPQHF
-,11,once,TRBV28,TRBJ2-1,TGTGCCAGCAGGACTGTAAATGAGCAGTTCTTC,CASRTVNEQFF
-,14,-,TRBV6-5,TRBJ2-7,TGTGCCAGCAGGCCAACCGGGACAACCTACGAGCAGTACTTC,CASRPTGTTYEQYF
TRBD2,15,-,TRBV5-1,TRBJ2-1,TGCGCCAGCAGCGTACTAGCGGGGGGTTCCAATGAGCAGTTCTTC,CASSVLAGGSNEQFF
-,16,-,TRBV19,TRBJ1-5,TGTGCCAGTAGTATAAGGACAAGGGGTAGCAATCAGCCCCAGCATTTT,CASSIRTRGSNQPQHF
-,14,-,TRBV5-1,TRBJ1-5,TGCGCCAGCAGCTTGGGTGGAGGGCCTCAGCCCCAGCATTTT,CASSLGGGPQPQHF
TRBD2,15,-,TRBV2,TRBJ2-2,TGTGCCAGCAACCAGGGTAGCGGGGGGGCCGGGGAGCTGTTTTTT,CASNQGSGGAGELFF
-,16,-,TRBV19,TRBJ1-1,TGTGCCAGTAGTATAGATGAGGCGCCTGTGAACACTGAAGCTTTCTTT,CASSIDEAPVNTEAFF
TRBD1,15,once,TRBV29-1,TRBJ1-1,TGCAGCGTTGAAGACCCACAGGGGATGAACACTGAAGCTTTCTTT,CSVEDPQGMNTEAFF
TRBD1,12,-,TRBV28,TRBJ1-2,TGTGCCGAGGAGGGGGCGGGTTATGGCTACACCTTC,CAEEGAGYGYTF
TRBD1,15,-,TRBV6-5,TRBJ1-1,TGTGCCAGCAGCTCGTACGACAGGGTAGAGACTGAAGCTTTCTTT,CASSSYDRVETEAFF
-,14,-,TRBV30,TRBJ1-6,TGTGCCTGGAGTGTTATGGCAGCTAATTCACCCCTCCACTTT,CAWSVMAANSPLHF
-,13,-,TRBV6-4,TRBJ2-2,TGTGCCAGCAGTGAAAGCTACACCGGGGAGCTGTTTTTT,CASSESYTGELFF
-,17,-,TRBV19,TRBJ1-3,TGTGCCAGTAGGACAGTGGGACATCCCAGCTCTGGAAACACCATATATTTT,CASRTVGHPSSGNTIYF
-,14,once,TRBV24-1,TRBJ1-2,TGTGCCACCAGTGACCCAGGGCGAACACGGGGCTACACCTTC,CATSDPGRTRGYTF
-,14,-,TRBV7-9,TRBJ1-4,TGTGCCAGCAGCCTAACAGGAGTTAATGAAAAACTGTTTTTT,CASSLTGVNEKLFF